What follows is one TCR beta chain and its context. The CDR3 consists of 13 residues. CDR1 is ENHRY, CDR2 SYGVKD, per germline. Trimming stripped 7 bases from V and 1 base from J, with 9 bases between. TCRdb re-called the 5' RACE reads with MiXCR, one entry per CDR3 protein. The sample lists tens of thousands of distinct CDR3 sequences, about 8% occurring once. The sample comes from a study of human T cells and chemical hapten exposure. Extraction of total RNA was performed on unfractionated whole blood. This chain links TRBV10-3 with TRBJ2-3; tentatively, D is TRBD2 (6 bases). This receptor was identified in a male donor in good health. CDR3 protein: CAITGEGTDTQYF. In nucleotides, the CDR3 is TGTGCCATCACGGGAGAAGGCACAGATACGCAGTATTTT.